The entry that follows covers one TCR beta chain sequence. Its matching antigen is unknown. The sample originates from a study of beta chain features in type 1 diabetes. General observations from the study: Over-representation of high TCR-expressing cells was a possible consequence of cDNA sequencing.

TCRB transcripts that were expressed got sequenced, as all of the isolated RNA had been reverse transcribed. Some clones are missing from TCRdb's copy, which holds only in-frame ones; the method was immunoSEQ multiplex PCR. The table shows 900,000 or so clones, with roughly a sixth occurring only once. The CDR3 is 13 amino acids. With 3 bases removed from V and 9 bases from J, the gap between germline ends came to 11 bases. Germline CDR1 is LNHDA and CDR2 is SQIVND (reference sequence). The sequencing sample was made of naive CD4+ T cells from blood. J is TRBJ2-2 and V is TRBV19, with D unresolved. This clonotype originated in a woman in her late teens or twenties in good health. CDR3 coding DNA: TGTGCCAGTAGTATGAGGCCACCACGGGAGCTGTTTTTT. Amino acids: CASSMRPPRELFF.